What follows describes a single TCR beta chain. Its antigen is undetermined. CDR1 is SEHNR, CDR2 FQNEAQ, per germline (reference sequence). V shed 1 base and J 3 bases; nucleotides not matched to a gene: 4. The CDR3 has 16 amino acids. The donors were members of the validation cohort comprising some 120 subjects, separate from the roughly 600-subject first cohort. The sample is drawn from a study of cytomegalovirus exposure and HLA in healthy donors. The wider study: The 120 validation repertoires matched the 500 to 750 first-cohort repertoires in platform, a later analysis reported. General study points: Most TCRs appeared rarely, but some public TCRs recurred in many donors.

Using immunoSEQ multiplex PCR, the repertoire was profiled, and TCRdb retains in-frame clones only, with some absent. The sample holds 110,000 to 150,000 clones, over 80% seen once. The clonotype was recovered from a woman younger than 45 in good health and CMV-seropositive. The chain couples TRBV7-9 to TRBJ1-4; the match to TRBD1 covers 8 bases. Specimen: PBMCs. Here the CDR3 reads CASSLVQGASNEKLFF. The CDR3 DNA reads TGTGCCAGCAGCTTAGTTCAGGGGGCTTCTAATGAAAAACTGTTTTTT.